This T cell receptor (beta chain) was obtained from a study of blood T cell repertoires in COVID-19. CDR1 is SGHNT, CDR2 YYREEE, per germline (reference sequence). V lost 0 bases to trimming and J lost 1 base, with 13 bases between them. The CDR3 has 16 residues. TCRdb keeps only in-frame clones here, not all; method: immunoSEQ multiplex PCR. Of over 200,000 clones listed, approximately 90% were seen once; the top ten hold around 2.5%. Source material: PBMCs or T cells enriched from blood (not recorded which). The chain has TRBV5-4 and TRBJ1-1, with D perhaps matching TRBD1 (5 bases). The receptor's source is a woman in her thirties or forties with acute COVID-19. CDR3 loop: CASSLGPLDKNTEAFF. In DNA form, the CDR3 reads TGTGCCAGCAGCTTGGGACCCCTGGACAAGAACACTGAAGCTTTCTTT.